This TCR beta chain was obtained from a study of cytotoxic CD8 clonotypes in ibrutinib-treated CLL. About the research overall: Responses comprised about 24 partial and 2 complete; at median roughly 70 months, around 14 remained remitted and approximately 12 progressed. Study conclusions and caveats: At baseline, clonality was higher than in age-matched healthy donors and correlated with CD8+ counts. The study found public clonotypes uncommon, contracting or stable on treatment. Clonality was elevated at ibrutinib response and had returned toward baseline at progression.

V was shortened by 5 bases and J by 9 bases, with 10 bases between the two germline ends. CDR3 length: 11 residues. Germline values: CDR1 LNHDA, CDR2 SQIVND (reference sequence). Comment on this clone: Antigen: not known.

The data were produced by immunoSEQ multiplex PCR, yet TCRdb's version contains in-frame clones alone and is incomplete. The data show approximately 150,000 clones, with under 85% seen just once and about 4.5% held by the top ten. The sequences come from PBMCs, collected after 24 months of ibrutinib treatment. The clonotype comes from a human donor with chronic lymphocytic leukemia. The rearrangement links TRBV19 to TRBJ1-2, with D tentatively TRBD1 (5 bases). CDR3 loop: CASSLGGSYTF. The CDR3 DNA reads TGTGCCAGTAGTCTCGGGGGGAGCTACACCTTC.